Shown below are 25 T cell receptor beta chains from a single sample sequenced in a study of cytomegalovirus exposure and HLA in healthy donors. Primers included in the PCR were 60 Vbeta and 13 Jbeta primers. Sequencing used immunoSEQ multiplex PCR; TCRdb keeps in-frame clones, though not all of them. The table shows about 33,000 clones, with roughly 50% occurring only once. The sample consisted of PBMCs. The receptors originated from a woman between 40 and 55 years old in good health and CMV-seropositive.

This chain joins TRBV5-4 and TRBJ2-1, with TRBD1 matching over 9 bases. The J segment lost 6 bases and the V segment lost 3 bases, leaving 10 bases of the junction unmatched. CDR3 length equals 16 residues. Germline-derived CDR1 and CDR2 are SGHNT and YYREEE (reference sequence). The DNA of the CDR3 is TGTGCCAGCAGCTCGGCCCGGGACAGGGTTTTCAATGAGCAGTTCTTC. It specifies CASSSARDRVFNEQFF.

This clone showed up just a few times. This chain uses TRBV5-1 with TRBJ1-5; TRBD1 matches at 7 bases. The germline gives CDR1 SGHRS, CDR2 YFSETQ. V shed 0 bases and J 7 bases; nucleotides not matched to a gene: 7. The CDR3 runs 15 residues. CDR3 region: CASSLAGTVGQPQHF. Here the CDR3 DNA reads TGCGCCAGCAGCTTGGCCGGGACAGTCGGGCAGCCCCAGCATTTT.

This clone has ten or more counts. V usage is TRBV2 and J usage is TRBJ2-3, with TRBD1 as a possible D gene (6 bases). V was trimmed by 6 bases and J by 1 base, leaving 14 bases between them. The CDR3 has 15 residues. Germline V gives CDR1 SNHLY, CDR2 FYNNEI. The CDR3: CASSLQGFRTDTQYF. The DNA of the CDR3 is TGTGCCAGCAGCCTTCAGGGGTTTCGCACAGATACGCAGTATTTT.

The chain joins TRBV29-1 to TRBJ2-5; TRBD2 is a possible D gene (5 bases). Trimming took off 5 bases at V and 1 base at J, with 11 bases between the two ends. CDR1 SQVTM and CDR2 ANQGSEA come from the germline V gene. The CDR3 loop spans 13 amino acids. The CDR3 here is CSVTDGGQETQYF. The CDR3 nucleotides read TGCAGCGTTACCGACGGAGGCCAAGAGACCCAGTACTTC. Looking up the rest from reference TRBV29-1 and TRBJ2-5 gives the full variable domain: SAVISQKPSRDICQRGTSLTIQCQVDSQVTMMFWYRQQPGQSLTLIATANQGSEATYESGFVIDKFPISRPNLTFSTLTVSNMSPEDSSIYLCSVTDGGQETQYFGPGTRLLVL.

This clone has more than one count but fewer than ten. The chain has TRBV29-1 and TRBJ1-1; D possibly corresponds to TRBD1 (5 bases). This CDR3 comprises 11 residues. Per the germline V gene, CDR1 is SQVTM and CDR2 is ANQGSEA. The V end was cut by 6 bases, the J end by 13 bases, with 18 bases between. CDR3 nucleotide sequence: TGCAGCGTACATGCGGGGGGGGGAGGTTTCTTT. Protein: CSVHAGGGGFF.

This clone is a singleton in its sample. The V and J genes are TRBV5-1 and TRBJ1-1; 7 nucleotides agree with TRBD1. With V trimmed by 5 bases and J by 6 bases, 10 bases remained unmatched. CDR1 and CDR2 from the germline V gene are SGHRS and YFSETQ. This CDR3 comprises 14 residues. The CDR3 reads CASSQGVPPPEAFF. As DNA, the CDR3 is TGCGCCAGCAGTCAGGGGGTCCCACCGCCTGAAGCTTTCTTT.

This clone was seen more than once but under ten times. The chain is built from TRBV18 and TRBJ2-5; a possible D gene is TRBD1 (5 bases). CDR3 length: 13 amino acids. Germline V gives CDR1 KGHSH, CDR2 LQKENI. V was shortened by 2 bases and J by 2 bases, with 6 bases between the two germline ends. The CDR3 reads CASSPAGQETQYF. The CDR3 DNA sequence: TGTGCCAGCTCACCAGCAGGGCAAGAGACCCAGTACTTC.

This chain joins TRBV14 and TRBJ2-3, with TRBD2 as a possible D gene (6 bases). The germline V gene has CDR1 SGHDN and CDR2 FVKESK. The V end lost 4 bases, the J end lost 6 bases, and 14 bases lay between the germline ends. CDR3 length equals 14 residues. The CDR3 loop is CASSLPPRGDTQYF. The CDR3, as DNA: TGTGCCAGCAGCCTTCCTCCACGGGGGGATACGCAGTATTTT.

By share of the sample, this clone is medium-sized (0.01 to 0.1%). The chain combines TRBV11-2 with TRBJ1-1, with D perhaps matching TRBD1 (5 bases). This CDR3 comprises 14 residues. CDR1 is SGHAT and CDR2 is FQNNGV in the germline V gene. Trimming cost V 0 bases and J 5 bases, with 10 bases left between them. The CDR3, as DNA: TGTGCCAGCAGCTTAGAAGGGGTTGGGACTGAAGCTTTCTTT. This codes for CASSLEGVGTEAFF.

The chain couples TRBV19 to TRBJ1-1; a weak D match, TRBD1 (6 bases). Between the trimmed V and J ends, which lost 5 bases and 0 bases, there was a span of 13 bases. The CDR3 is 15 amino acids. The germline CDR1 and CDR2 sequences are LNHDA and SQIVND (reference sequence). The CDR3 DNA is TGTGCCAGTAGTGGACAGTGGACAGTGAACACTGAAGCTTTCTTT. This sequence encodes CASSGQWTVNTEAFF.

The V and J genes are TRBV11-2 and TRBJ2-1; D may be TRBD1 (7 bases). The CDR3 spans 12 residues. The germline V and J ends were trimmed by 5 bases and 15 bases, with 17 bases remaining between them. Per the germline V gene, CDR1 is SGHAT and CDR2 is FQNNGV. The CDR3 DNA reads TGTGCCAGCAGCGAAAGGTGGCAGGGGGGGTTCTTC. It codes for CASSERWQGGFF. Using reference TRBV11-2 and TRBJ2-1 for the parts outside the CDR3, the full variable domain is EAGVAQSPRYKIIEKRQSVAFWCNPISGHATLYWYQQILGQGPKLLIQFQNNGVVDDSQLPKDRFSAERLKGVDSTLKIQPAKLEDSAVYLCASSERWQGGFFGPGTRLTVL.

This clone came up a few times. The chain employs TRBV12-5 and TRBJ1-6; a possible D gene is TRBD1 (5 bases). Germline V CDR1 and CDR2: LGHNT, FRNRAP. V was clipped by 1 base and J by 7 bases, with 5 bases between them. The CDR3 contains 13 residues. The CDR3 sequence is CASGLGTNSPLHF. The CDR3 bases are TGTGCTAGTGGTTTGGGGACAAATTCACCCCTCCACTTT.

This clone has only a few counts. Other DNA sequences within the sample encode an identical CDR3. CDR3 in amino acids: CAWSAGGLQETQYF. For the CDR3, the DNA is TGTGCCTGGAGTGCGGGGGGCCTTCAAGAGACCCAGTACTTC. J is TRBJ2-5 and V is TRBV30, with D tentatively TRBD2 (7 bases). Trimming removed 1 base from V and 2 bases from J, with 11 bases in between. CDR1 is GTSNPN, CDR2 SVGIG, per germline (reference sequence). The CDR3 runs to 14 residues.

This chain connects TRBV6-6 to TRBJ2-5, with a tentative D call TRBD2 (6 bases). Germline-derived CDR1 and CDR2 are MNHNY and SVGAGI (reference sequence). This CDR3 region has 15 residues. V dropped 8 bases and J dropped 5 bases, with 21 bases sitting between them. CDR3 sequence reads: CASRKVGGNEETQYF. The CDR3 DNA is TGTGCCAGCCGCAAGGTCGGAGGGAACGAGGAGACCCAGTACTTC.

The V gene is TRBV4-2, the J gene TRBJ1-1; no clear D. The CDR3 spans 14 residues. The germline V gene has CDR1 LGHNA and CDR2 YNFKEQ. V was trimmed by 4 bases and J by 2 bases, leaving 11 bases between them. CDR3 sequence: CASSRLEGNTEAFF. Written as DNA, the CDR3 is TGTGCCAGCAGCCGCTTGGAGGGAAACACTGAAGCTTTCTTT.

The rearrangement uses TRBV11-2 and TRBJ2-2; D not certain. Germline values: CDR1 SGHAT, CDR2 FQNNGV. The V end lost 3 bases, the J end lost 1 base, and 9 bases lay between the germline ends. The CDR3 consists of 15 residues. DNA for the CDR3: TGTGCCAGCAGCTTTTCCCGGGTGAACACCGGGGAGCTGTTTTTT. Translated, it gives CASSFSRVNTGELFF.

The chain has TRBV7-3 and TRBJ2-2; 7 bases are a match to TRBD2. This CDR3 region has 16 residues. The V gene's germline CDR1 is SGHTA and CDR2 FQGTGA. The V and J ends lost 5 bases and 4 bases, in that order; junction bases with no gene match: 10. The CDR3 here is CASSRGASGGTGELFF. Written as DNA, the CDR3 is TGTGCCAGCAGCCGGGGAGCTTCGGGAGGCACCGGGGAGCTGTTTTTT. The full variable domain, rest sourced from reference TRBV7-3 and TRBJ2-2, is GAGVSQTPSNKVTEKGKYVELRCDPISGHTALYWYRQSLGQGPEFLIYFQGTGAADDSGLPNDRFFAVRPEGSVSTLKIQRTERGDSAVYLCASSRGASGGTGELFFGEGSRLTVL.

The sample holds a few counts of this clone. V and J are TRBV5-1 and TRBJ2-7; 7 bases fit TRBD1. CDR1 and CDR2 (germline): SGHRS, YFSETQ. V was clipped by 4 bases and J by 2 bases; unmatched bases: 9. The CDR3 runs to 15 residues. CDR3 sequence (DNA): TGCGCCAGCAGCGGAGACCGGGACAGAGCCTACGAGCAGTACTTC. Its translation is CASSGDRDRAYEQYF.

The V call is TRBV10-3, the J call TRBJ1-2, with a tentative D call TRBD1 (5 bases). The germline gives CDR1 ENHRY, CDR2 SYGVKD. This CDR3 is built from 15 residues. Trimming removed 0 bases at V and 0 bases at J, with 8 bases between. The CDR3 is CAISESGGANYGYTF. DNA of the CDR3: TGTGCCATCAGTGAGTCGGGGGGAGCTAACTATGGCTACACCTTC.

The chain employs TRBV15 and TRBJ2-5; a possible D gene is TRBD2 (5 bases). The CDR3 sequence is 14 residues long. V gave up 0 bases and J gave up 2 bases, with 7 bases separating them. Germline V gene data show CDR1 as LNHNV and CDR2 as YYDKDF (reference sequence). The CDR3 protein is CATSRDRGQETQYF. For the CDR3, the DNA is TGTGCCACCAGCAGAGATAGAGGGCAAGAGACCCAGTACTTC.

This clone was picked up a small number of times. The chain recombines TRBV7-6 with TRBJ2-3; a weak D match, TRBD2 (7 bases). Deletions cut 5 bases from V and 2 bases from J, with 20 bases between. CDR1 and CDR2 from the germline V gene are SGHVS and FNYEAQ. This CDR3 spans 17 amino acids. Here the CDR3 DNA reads TGTGCCAGCAGCGTAGGGGGGGGGCAGACTGTCACAGATACGCAGTATTTT. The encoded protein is CASSVGGGQTVTDTQYF.

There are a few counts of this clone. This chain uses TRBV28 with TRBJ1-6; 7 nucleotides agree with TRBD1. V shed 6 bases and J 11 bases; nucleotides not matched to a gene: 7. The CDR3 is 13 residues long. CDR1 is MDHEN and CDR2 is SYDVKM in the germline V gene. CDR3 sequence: CASSTVGQPPLHF. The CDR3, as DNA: TGTGCCAGCAGCACAGTGGGACAGCCACCCCTCCACTTT.

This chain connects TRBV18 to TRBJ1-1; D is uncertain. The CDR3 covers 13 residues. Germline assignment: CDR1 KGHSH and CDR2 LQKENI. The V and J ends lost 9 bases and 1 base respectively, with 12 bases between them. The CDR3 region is CASTSQANTEAFF. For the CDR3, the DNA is TGTGCCAGTACAAGCCAGGCGAACACTGAAGCTTTCTTT.

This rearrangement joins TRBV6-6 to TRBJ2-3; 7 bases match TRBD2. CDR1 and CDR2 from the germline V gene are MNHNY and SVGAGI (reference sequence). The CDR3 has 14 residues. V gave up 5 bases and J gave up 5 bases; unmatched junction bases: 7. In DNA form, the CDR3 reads TGTGCCAGCAGTCTTGGGGGGGACGTAGATACGCAGTATTTT. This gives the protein CASSLGGDVDTQYF.

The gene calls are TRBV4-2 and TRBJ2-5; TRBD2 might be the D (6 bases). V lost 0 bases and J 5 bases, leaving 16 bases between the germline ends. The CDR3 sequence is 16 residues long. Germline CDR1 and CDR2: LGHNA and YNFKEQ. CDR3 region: CASSQDFAGGTETQYF. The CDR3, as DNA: TGTGCCAGCAGCCAAGATTTTGCCGGGGGAACTGAGACCCAGTACTTC.